Included here is one TCR beta chain sequence, with context. What it recognizes is unknown. This record comes from a study of cytomegalovirus exposure and HLA in healthy donors. Background on the study: A later analysis reported the same platform for the 110 or so validation repertoires and the 500 to 700 first-cohort repertoires. General study points: According to a subsequent analysis, TCR clusters from the first cohort were inclined to appear together in the 110 or so validation repertoires. While the bulk of TCR sequences proved rare, some public TCRs turned up in many donors.

Clones were read by immunoSEQ multiplex PCR, and TCRdb kept only the in-frame ones, dropping some. The repertoire consists of approximately 130,000 clones, with about 84% occurring once and the leading ten covering about 2.2%. The CDR3 runs 17 residues. V gene TRBV1 combines with J gene TRBJ2-3; TRBD2, the table's D call, was not compared with the DNA. TRBV1 is noted as a pseudogene. The sample comprised PBMCs. The source is a woman aged 25 to 39 in good health and CMV-seronegative. The CDR3 bases are TGCACCAGCAGCCACCTATATCCGGGACTCTACCCGGATACGCAGTATTTT. Translation gives CTSSHLYPGLYPDTQYF.